A single sample gave rise to the 10 T cell receptor beta chains below, sequenced in a study of T cell clonotyping in hematopoietic cell transplantation. TCRdb keeps only in-frame clones here, not all; method: immunoSEQ multiplex PCR. The table has thousands of clones, about 39% seen once. Sequences were derived from peripheral blood mononuclear cells, sampled 30 days after allogeneic stem cell transplant. The receptors were gathered from a female patient between 55 and 75 years old who had an allogeneic stem cell transplant, so the T cells may come from the graft donor. Some clones in this sample may be carry-over from other donors' samples.

This chain joins TRBV25-1 and TRBJ2-4, with D possibly TRBD1 on 7 matching bases. CDR1 is MGHDK and CDR2 is SYGVNS in the germline V gene. This CDR3 contains 13 residues. V lost 6 bases and J 8 bases, leaving 14 bases between the germline ends. CDR3: CASSPDREDIQYF. The CDR3, as DNA: TGTGCCAGCAGCCCTGACAGGGAGGACATTCAGTACTTC.

V and J are TRBV14 and TRBJ2-1; D not resolved. The CDR3 is 11 residues long. V shed 2 bases and J shed 8 bases, with 4 bases lying between them. CDR1 is SGHDN and CDR2 is FVKESK in the germline V gene. For the CDR3, the DNA is TGTGCCAGCAGCCAACATGATGAGCAGTTCTTC. Protein: CASSQHDEQFF.

By sample fraction, this clone is medium-sized. This chain links TRBV6-6 with TRBJ1-5; TRBD1 matches at 8 bases. V gave up 2 bases and J gave up 6 bases; unmatched junction bases: 6. CDR3 length: 15 amino acids. CDR1 and CDR2 from the germline V gene are MNHNY and SVGAGI (reference sequence). CDR3 DNA: TGTGCCAGCAGTTACAGTCAGGGGGCGGCTCAGCCCCAGCATTTT. It is translated as CASSYSQGAAQPQHF.

The genes are TRBV30 and TRBJ2-7; D uncertain. Germline loops: CDR1 GTSNPN, CDR2 SVGIG (reference sequence). This CDR3 is built from 12 residues. V dropped 1 base and J dropped 2 bases, with 6 bases sitting between them. The CDR3 DNA follows: TGTGCCTGGAGTGCCCCCACCTACGAGCAGTACTTC. The encoded protein is CAWSAPTYEQYF. Supplemented by reference TRBV30 and TRBJ2-7, the full variable domain reads SQTIHQWPATLVQPVGSPLSLECTVEGTSNPNLYWYRQAAGRGLQLLFYSVGIGQISSEVPQNLSASRPQDRQFILSSKKLLLSDSGFYLCAWSAPTYEQYFGPGTRLTVT.

This chain uses TRBV30 with TRBJ1-5; D uncertain. Germline V gene lookup returns CDR1 GTSNPN and CDR2 SVGIG (reference sequence). CDR3 length: 15 amino acids. V gave up 0 bases and J gave up 5 bases, with 14 bases separating them. The CDR3 is CAWSVGPGGYQPQHF. For the CDR3, the DNA is TGTGCCTGGAGTGTTGGTCCTGGCGGTTATCAGCCCCAGCATTTT.

The chain joins TRBV30 to TRBJ2-2; D is perhaps TRBD2 (6 bases). V was cut by 3 bases and J by 4 bases, with 15 bases left in between. The CDR3 extends over 15 amino acids. CDR1 and CDR2 from the germline V gene are GTSNPN and SVGIG (reference sequence). The CDR3 is CAWRDWGGVTGELFF. The CDR3 bases are TGTGCCTGGAGGGATTGGGGCGGGGTCACCGGGGAGCTGTTTTTT.

This clone is large in the sample. V and J are TRBV6-5 and TRBJ2-3, with D perhaps TRBD2 (6 bases). CDR3 size: 14 residues. Trimming left V 6 bases short and J 5 bases short, with 15 bases between. The germline V gene encodes CDR1 MNHEY and CDR2 SVGAGI. The CDR3 is CASRLSGSGDTQYF. CDR3 nucleotide sequence: TGTGCCAGCAGACTGTCTGGTAGCGGAGATACGCAGTATTTT.

The J gene is TRBJ1-5, the V gene TRBV25-1, with D hard to call. V gave up 2 bases and J gave up 0 bases, with 8 bases separating them. The CDR3 spans 15 residues. Germline V gives CDR1 MGHDK, CDR2 SYGVNS. Here the CDR3 reads CASSEELASNQPQHF. As DNA, the CDR3 is TGTGCCAGCAGTGAAGAACTAGCTAGCAATCAGCCCCAGCATTTT.

This clone occurred a few times. V usage is TRBV30 and J usage is TRBJ2-5, with D perhaps matching TRBD1 (5 bases). CDR3 length: 13 residues. Trimming pared 5 bases from V and 2 bases from J, leaving 12 bases between. Germline CDR1 and CDR2: GTSNPN and SVGIG (reference sequence). The CDR3 nucleotides read TGTGCCTGGGGCCAGGGCCCTCAAGAGACCCAGTACTTC. It specifies CAWGQGPQETQYF.

This sequence joins TRBV7-9 and TRBJ2-5, with TRBD2 matching 7 bases. V dropped 5 bases and J dropped 5; count of bases not matched to a gene: 8. In germline, CDR1 is SEHNR, CDR2 FQNEAQ (reference sequence). The CDR3 runs to 14 residues. The CDR3 DNA sequence: TGTGCCAGCAGCGCTCGAGACGGGAGGGAGACCCAGTACTTC. The encoded protein is CASSARDGRETQYF.